A single sample is the source of the 2 T cell receptor beta chains below, sequenced in a study of CD8 T cells in ankylosing spondylitis. MiXCR, applied by TCRdb to the 5' RACE reads, yields one record per CDR3 protein. This table holds 35,000 to 45,000 distinct CDR3 sequences, 9.5% to 11% found once. Source material: blood, either unsorted or a sorted T cell fraction (not recorded which). All receptors derive from a male donor with ankylosing spondylitis or in good health (not recorded which).

Worth noting for this clonotype: A much larger clone differs from this one at a single base, so this may be a read error. The gene calls are TRBV6-6 and TRBJ2-1, with 8 positions matching TRBD2. Germline V gene lookup returns CDR1 MNHNY and CDR2 SVGAGI (reference sequence). CDR3 length: 16 amino acids. CDR3 amino acids: CTSSPKSTGGINEQFF. CDR3 in DNA: TGTACCAGCAGCCCCAAGTCAACGGGGGGGATCAATGAGCAGTTCTTC.

This clonotype was picked up many times. This chain connects TRBV6-1 to TRBJ1-4; the match to TRBD1 covers 9 bases. J was trimmed by 6 bases and V by 1 base; bases with no gene match: 6. Per the germline V gene, CDR1 is MNHNS and CDR2 is SASEGT. The CDR3 is 16 amino acids. The CDR3 DNA reads as TGTGCCAGCAGTGAAGTACGGGACAGGGCGGATGAAAAACTGTTTTTT. Protein: CASSEVRDRADEKLFF.